This section outlines one TCR beta chain sequence together with its context. This sample was included in a study of CD8 T cells in Susac syndrome. The authors reverse transcribed roughly 0.5 to 1 ug RNA with random hexamers. Using its own MiXCR run on the immunoSEQ multiplex PCR reads, TCRdb lists one record per CDR3 protein. Here the sample spans hundreds of thousands of distinct CDR3 sequences, roughly 93% being singletons. CDR3 size: 14 residues. The germline gives CDR1 LNHNV, CDR2 YYDKDF (reference sequence). V lost 3 bases to trimming and J lost 0 bases, with 8 bases between them. V gene TRBV15 combines with J gene TRBJ2-5; D call uncertain. The receptor was isolated from a human donor with multiple sclerosis. The sample was CD4+ T cells from PBMCs. In nucleotides, the CDR3 is TGTGCCACCAGCAGTGGACGGGACCAAGAGACCCAGTACTTC. Its translation: CATSSGRDQETQYF.